This T cell receptor (beta chain) was sequenced in a study of T cell repertoires in cytomegalovirus infection. About the study: Public TCR beta signatures indicated both CMV infection and matching HLA type.

MiXCR, applied by TCRdb to the reads, yields one record per CDR3 protein. The repertoire holds some 400,000 distinct CDR3 sequences, with roughly 18% as singletons. In its sample, this clonotype was seen once. The antigen is unknown. Study-level points and caveats: Using cumulative public TCR beta family frequency, the authors identified those who carried CMV together with the relevant HLA. CMV-specific TCR beta clonotypes restricted by HLA-C dominated the ex vivo response.

CDR1 is LGHNA and CDR2 is YSLEER in the germline V gene. CDR3 length: 15 residues. Deletions cut 1 base from V and 8 bases from J, with 18 bases between. The specimen sequenced was PBMCs. This TCR was sampled from a human donor in good health (CMV status not recorded). Some clones in this sample may be carry-over from other donors' samples. The chain recombines TRBV4-3 with TRBJ2-7; TRBD1 is a possible D gene (6 bases). This CDR3 reads CASSQGAEYREQQYF. The CDR3 DNA follows: TGCGCCAGCAGCCAAGGGGCCGAATACAGGGAACAGCAGTACTTC.